These T cell receptor beta chains were read from a single sample in a study of response to subunit inactivated influenza vaccine. MiXCR was run by TCRdb on the RT-PCR reads, yielding one entry per CDR3 protein. Here the sample spans about 780,000 distinct CDR3 sequences, around 20% being singletons. This specimen consisted of PBMCs from blood, obtained more than 4 days after vaccination. The receptors here all came from a man in his fifties or sixties who received an inactivated influenza vaccine. The CDR3 runs from the conserved cysteine through the conserved F or W. D genes are given only for firm matches. The size field is filled for only some rows; it gives once, few, many or a size class.

>TRBJ2-1|TRBV6-1|once|16|NA
CASSEPQLVLHNEQFF
TGTGCCAGCAGTGAGCCCCAACTAGTTCTACATAATGAGCAGTTCTTC
>TRBJ2-3|TRBV7-9|NA|13|NA
CASSNPSTHTQYF
TGTGCCAGCAGCAACCCTAGCACACATACGCAGTATTTT
>TRBJ1-4|TRBV27|NA|15|NA
CASSSTESTNEKLFF
TGTGCCAGCAGTTCTACAGAGTCAACTAATGAAAAACTGTTTTTT
>TRBJ2-7|TRBV28|once|14|NA
CASISIRTVKEQYF
TGTGCCAGCATCTCGATACGGACAGTAAAAGAGCAGTACTTC
>TRBJ2-5|TRBV12-3/TRBV12-4|NA|15|TRBD1
CASSGTGGAGETQYF
TGTGCCAGCAGTGGGACAGGGGGCGCCGGAGAGACCCAGTACTTC
>TRBJ2-3|TRBV11-2|few|14|NA
CASSSWDSTDTQYF
TGTGCCAGCAGCTCATGGGACAGCACAGATACGCAGTATTTT
>TRBJ1-4|TRBV12-3/TRBV12-4|NA|14|TRBD1
CASSSRIQGGKLFF
TGTGCCAGCAGTTCCCGCATACAGGGGGGAAAACTGTTTTTT
>TRBJ2-1|TRBV25-1|few|16|TRBD2
CASSESAGGWGNEQFF
TGTGCCAGCAGTGAATCTGCGGGAGGGTGGGGAAATGAGCAGTTCTTC
>TRBJ2-1|TRBV4-3|few|16|TRBD2
CASSQGMAGGYNEQFF
TGCGCCAGCAGCCAAGGGATGGCGGGAGGGTACAATGAGCAGTTCTTC
>TRBJ2-3|TRBV7-2|NA|15|TRBD2
CASSFGGRPTDTQYF
TGTGCCAGCAGCTTCGGCGGGAGACCCACAGATACGCAGTATTTT
>TRBJ1-1|TRBV12-3/TRBV12-4|few|14|NA
CASSDSPPDTEAFF
TGTGCCAGCAGTGACAGCCCTCCGGACACTGAAGCTTTCTTT
>TRBJ2-3|TRBV6-1|few|15|NA
CASTKWGGSTDTQYF
TGTGCCAGCACCAAGTGGGGGGGCAGCACAGATACGCAGTATTTT
>TRBJ2-1|TRBV7-8|NA|15|NA
CASSLDSGRRDEQFF
TGTGCCAGCAGCTTAGATAGCGGACGAAGGGATGAGCAGTTCTTC
>TRBJ1-1|TRBV12-3/TRBV12-4|few|14|TRBD1
CASSVLGQGTEAFF
TGTGCCAGCAGTGTACTGGGACAGGGCACTGAAGCTTTCTTT
>TRBJ1-5|TRBV18|NA|15|NA
CASSPTALSNQPQHF
TGTGCCAGCTCACCAACCGCCCTATCTAATCAGCCCCAGCATTTT
>TRBJ2-1|TRBV20-1|NA|16|TRBD2
CSARDLGLAEGNEQFF
TGCAGTGCTAGAGATTTAGGACTAGCGGAGGGCAATGAGCAGTTCTTC
>TRBJ1-2|TRBV7-8|few|15|TRBD1
CASSLMPGQTYGYTF
TGTGCCAGCAGCTTAATGCCGGGACAGACATATGGCTACACCTTC
>TRBJ1-2|TRBV20-1|few|14|NA
CSARERRAPYGYTF
TGCAGTGCTAGAGAGCGCAGGGCCCCATATGGCTACACCTTC
>TRBJ2-7|TRBV29-1|few|15|TRBD2
CSVESTSASSYEQYF
TGCAGCGTTGAATCTACTAGCGCGAGCTCCTACGAGCAGTACTTC
>TRBJ2-3|TRBV10-3|few|15|NA
CAISPPGTSTDTQYF
TGTGCCATCAGCCCCCCCGGGACTAGCACAGATACGCAGTATTTT
>TRBJ2-7|TRBV28|NA|17|TRBD1
CASSLLVDRGVDYEQYF
TGTGCCAGCAGTTTATTGGTCGACAGGGGAGTGGACTACGAGCAGTACTTC
>TRBJ2-7|TRBV4-2|NA|15|TRBD1
CASSQLGTASYEQYF
TGTGCCAGCAGCCAACTAGGGACAGCCTCCTACGAGCAGTACTTC
>TRBJ2-3|TRBV7-9|NA|15|TRBD2
CASTSSVGGTDTQYF
TGTGCCAGCACTTCTTCGGTGGGAGGGACAGATACGCAGTATTTT
>TRBJ2-5|TRBV10-3|NA|13|NA
CAISGQGVETQYF
TGTGCCATCAGTGGGCAGGGTGTAGAGACCCAGTACTTC
>TRBJ2-1|TRBV20-1|NA|14|NA
CSAPTRVSDNEQFF
TGCAGTGCACCGACTAGAGTTTCAGACAATGAGCAGTTCTTC
>TRBJ1-2|TRBV7-9|few|13|NA
CASSLVGEHGYTF
TGTGCCAGCAGCTTAGTAGGGGAACATGGCTACACCTTC
>TRBJ1-2|TRBV7-2|few|13|NA
CASRGGLNYGYTF
TGTGCCAGCAGGGGGGGCCTTAACTATGGCTACACCTTC
>TRBJ1-3|TRBV7-2|few|13|TRBD1
CASGTGAGNTIYF
TGTGCCAGCGGCACAGGGGCAGGAAACACCATATATTTT
>TRBJ1-3|TRBV7-2|few|15|NA
CASSFTSSSGNTIYF
TGTGCCAGCAGCTTTACGTCCAGCTCTGGAAACACCATATATTTT
>TRBJ2-4|TRBV20-1|few|14|NA
CSASKPLAKNIQYF
TGCAGTGCTAGTAAGCCCTTAGCCAAAAACATTCAGTACTTC
>TRBJ2-3|TRBV19|NA|15|TRBD2
CASSMLAGGTDTQYF
TGTGCCAGTAGTATGCTAGCGGGAGGCACAGATACGCAGTATTTT
>TRBJ2-2|TRBV15|NA|20|TRBD2
CATSSSPVTSGGVGTGELFF
TGTGCCACCAGCAGTTCCCCGGTGACTAGCGGGGGGGTCGGCACCGGGGAGCTGTTTTTT
>TRBJ2-7|TRBV2|NA|14|NA
CASTMDAGSYEQYF
TGTGCCAGCACAATGGACGCAGGATCCTACGAGCAGTACTTC
>TRBJ2-7|TRBV5-6|NA|17|TRBD1
CASSTTGGLAPWYEQYF
TGTGCCAGCAGCACCACAGGGGGTTTGGCCCCCTGGTACGAGCAGTACTTC
>TRBJ2-2|TRBV20-1|NA|13|NA
CSAQDMNTGELFF
TGCAGTGCCCAGGACATGAACACCGGGGAGCTGTTTTTT
>TRBJ2-3|TRBV7-6|many|16|TRBD2
CASSGSSGLSGGTQYF
TGTGCCAGCAGCGGCTCTAGCGGCCTTAGCGGAGGGACGCAGTATTTT